The next 10 T cell receptor beta chains were all read from a single sample in a study of T cell responses to AZD1222 COVID-19 vaccine. Clones were read by immunoSEQ multiplex PCR, and TCRdb kept only the in-frame ones, dropping some. The sample includes roughly 79,000 clones, 92% of them seen just once. The material sequenced was peripheral blood, taken on day 0 of MenACWY control vaccination. The receptors stem from an adult in good health.

The chain has TRBV19 and TRBJ1-1, with 11 bases aligning to TRBD1. This CDR3 has 16 amino acids. CDR1 and CDR2 from the germline V gene are LNHDA and SQIVND (reference sequence). Trimming removed 3 bases from V and 4 bases from J; junction bases left unmatched: 7. The DNA for the CDR3 is TGTGCCAGTAGTATTGGACCCGGGACAGGGGGCACTGAAGCTTTCTTT. Its translation: CASSIGPGTGGTEAFF. Full variable domain (rest looked up from reference TRBV19 and TRBJ1-1): DGGITQSPKYLFRKEGQNVTLSCEQNLNHDAMYWYRQDPGQGLRLIYYSQIVNDFQKGDIAEGYSVSREKKESFPLTVTSAQKNPTAFYLCASSIGPGTGGTEAFFGQGTRLTVV.

The table lists this clone with a count of one. This chain connects TRBV20-1 to TRBJ2-7; TRBD1 or TRBD2 may be the D gene (5 bases each). CDR3 size: 11 residues. V dropped 3 bases and J dropped 4 bases, with 7 bases sitting between them. Germline CDR1 and CDR2: DFQATT and SNEGSKA (reference sequence). The CDR3 DNA reads as TGCAGTGCTAGGGGGACGTACGAGCAGTACTTC. This gives the protein CSARGTYEQYF.

A remark on this clone: At one of its ends the junction is not consistent with the germline gene, which may arise from a read error. The J gene is TRBJ1-5, the V gene TRBV10-1; unclear D gene. This CDR3 has 13 amino acids. Germline values: CDR1 WNHNN, CDR2 SYGVQD (reference sequence). CDR3 nucleotides: TGCGCCACCAGTGCCGGCCTGAGCCAGCCCCAGCATTTT. It encodes CATSAGLSQPQHF.

The chain employs TRBV4-3 and TRBJ1-6; perhaps TRBD1 as D (5 bases). The CDR3 contains 14 residues. CDR1 LGHNA and CDR2 YSLEER come from the germline V gene. Between the trimmed V and J ends, which lost 0 bases and 9 bases, there was a span of 9 bases. CDR3 amino acids: CASSQESRVSPLHF. DNA of the CDR3: TGCGCCAGCAGCCAAGAATCCAGGGTTTCACCCCTCCACTTT.

The chain recombines TRBV7-3 with TRBJ2-1; tentative D call: TRBD2 (5 bases). There are 13 residues in the CDR3. Germline V gene sequence: CDR1 SGHTA, CDR2 FQGTGA. The germline V and J ends were trimmed by 1 base and 9 bases, with 10 bases remaining between them. The CDR3 loop is CASSLIGGSEQFF. Here the CDR3 DNA reads TGTGCCAGCAGCTTAATAGGTGGGAGTGAGCAGTTCTTC.

The CDR3 loop reads CASSPAEGNSPLHF. The CDR3 DNA sequence: TGCGCCAGCAGCCCCGCCGAGGGAAATTCACCCCTCCACTTT. This chain joins TRBV5-1 and TRBJ1-6; D not resolved. Trimming removed 4 bases from V and 7 bases from J, with 12 bases in between. Germline CDR1 and CDR2: SGHRS and YFSETQ. This CDR3 contains 14 residues.

Regarding this clone: This CDR3 is also generated by other DNA sequences in the sample. The CDR3: CSARLSHEQFF. CDR3 nucleotide sequence: TGCAGTGCGAGACTAAGCCATGAGCAGTTCTTC. The chain employs TRBV20-1 and TRBJ2-1; weak D call: TRBD2 (5 bases). This CDR3 is 11 amino acids long. Trimming removed 6 bases from V and 8 bases from J, with 11 bases in between. The V gene's germline CDR1 is DFQATT and CDR2 SNEGSKA (reference sequence).

The chain combines TRBV5-1 with TRBJ1-4; a possible D gene is TRBD1 (6 bases). This CDR3 has 15 residues. Germline V gene sequence: CDR1 SGHRS, CDR2 YFSETQ. V was trimmed by 4 bases and J by 6 bases, leaving 16 bases between them. CDR3 sequence: CASSLLQGPYEKLFF. The CDR3 coding sequence is TGCGCCAGCAGCCTATTACAGGGCCCCTATGAAAAACTGTTTTTT.

This chain connects TRBV27 to TRBJ1-6; TRBD1 matches 7 bases. The germline gives CDR1 MNHEY, CDR2 SMNVEV (reference sequence). V was clipped by 5 bases and J by 7 bases; unmatched bases: 8. The CDR3 totals 15 residues. The CDR3 nucleotides are TGTGCCAGCAGTGTCACCGGGGACAGAAATTCACCCCTCCACTTT. Translating gives CASSVTGDRNSPLHF.

The chain links TRBV12-3 or TRBV12-4 to TRBJ1-1; 10 nucleotides match TRBD1. J gave up 5 bases and V 7 bases, and 4 bases lay outside the gene matches. The CDR3 contains 13 residues. The CDR3, as DNA: TGTGCCAGCAAGGGACAGGGGAGTACTGAAGCTTTCTTT. Encoded protein: CASKGQGSTEAFF.